The source of this T cell receptor beta chain is a study of PD-L1 blockade in urothelial cancer. About the research overall: Per blood sample, T cells had a median of about 130,000. The study, taken as a whole, reports: Greater 3-week expansion of tumor-associated blood clones was recorded for durable-benefit patients.

Here immunoSEQ multiplex PCR was the method, and the copy in TCRdb shows in-frame clones only, minus some. The table records 38,000 or so clones, around 83% of them present only once. Turning to this clone: The antigen is not known.

Locally advanced or metastatic urothelial carcinoma was present in patients. CDR3 length: 14 amino acids. V was trimmed by 6 bases and J by 3 bases, leaving 11 bases between them. Germline V lookup: CDR1 MNHNY, CDR2 SVGAGI (reference sequence). The specimen was PBMCs, collected around atezolizumab (anti-PD-L1) treatment. This clonotype was obtained from a man between 60 and 75 years old with urothelial cancer. The chain carries TRBV6-6 and TRBJ2-2; tentative D call: TRBD1 (5 bases). The DNA of the CDR3 is TGTGCCAGCAGACCTCAGGGTTACACCGGGGAGCTGTTTTTT. Translated, it gives CASRPQGYTGELFF.